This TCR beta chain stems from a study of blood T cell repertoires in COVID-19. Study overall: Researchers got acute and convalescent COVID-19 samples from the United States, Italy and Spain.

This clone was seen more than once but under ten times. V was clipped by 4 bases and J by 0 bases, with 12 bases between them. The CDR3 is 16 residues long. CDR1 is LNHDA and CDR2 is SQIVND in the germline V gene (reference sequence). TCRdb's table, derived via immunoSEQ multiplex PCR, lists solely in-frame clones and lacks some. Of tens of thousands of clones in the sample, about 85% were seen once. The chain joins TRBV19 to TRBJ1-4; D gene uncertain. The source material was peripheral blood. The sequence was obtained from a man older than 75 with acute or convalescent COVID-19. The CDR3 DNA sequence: TGTGCCAGTAGTAGTACCAACAGTGCAACTAATGAAAAACTGTTTTTT. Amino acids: CASSSTNSATNEKLFF.